Listed here are 2 T cell receptor beta chains from one sample, sequenced in a study of T cell responses to AZD1222 COVID-19 vaccine (dated by TCRdb to the early 2020s). Interpreted using the paper, the time point label stands for: about 28 days (+/-7) after the second vaccine dose. Library preparation was by the immunoSEQ multiplex PCR assay. TCRdb took this table from immuneACCESS and kept in-frame rearrangements with V and J called. Such tables lack part of the clones; where checked against another copy, unresolved V genes explain under half of the gap, and the rest is unexplained. The sample table holds approximately 130,000 clones, of which 80% to 90% were seen once. The ten top clones hold around 9.5% of the sample. The sample consisted of peripheral blood, taken 28 days after the second AZD1222 dose. The receptors shown here come from an adult who received the AZD1222 COVID-19 vaccine.

The CDR3 spells CASSHGTGSYGYTF. CDR3 sequence (DNA): TGCGCCAGCAGCCATGGGACAGGGAGCTATGGCTACACCTTC. V and J are TRBV4-1 and TRBJ1-2, with TRBD1 identical over 9 bases. After removal of 3 bases from V and 4 bases from J, the junction contained 3 bases not matched to a gene. Germline V gene lookup returns CDR1 MGHRA and CDR2 YSYEKL. This CDR3 comprises 14 residues.

This clone was observed a single time. V and J are TRBV11-3 and TRBJ2-7; TRBD1 aligns across 8 bases. The CDR3 length is 13 residues. Per the germline V gene, CDR1 is SGHNT and CDR2 is YENEEA. With 0 bases clipped from V and 6 bases from J, the junction kept 1 base outside the gene matches. CDR3 nucleotide sequence: TGTGCCAGCAGCTTAGAACAGGGGGGCGAGCAGTACTTC. Its translation is CASSLEQGGEQYF.